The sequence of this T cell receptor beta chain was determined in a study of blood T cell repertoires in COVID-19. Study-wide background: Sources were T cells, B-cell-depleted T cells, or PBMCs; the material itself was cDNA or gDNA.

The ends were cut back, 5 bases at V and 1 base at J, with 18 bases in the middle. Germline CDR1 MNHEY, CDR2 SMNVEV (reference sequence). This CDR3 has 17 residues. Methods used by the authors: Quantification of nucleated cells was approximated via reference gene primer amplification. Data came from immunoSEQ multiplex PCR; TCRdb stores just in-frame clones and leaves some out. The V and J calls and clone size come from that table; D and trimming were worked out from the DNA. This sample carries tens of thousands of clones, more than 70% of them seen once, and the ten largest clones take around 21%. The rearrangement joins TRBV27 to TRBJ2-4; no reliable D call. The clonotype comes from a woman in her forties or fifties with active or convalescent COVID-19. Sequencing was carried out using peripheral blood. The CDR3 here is CASSPNPLAPAKNIQYF. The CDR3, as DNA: TGTGCCAGCAGTCCGAATCCACTTGCCCCTGCCAAAAACATTCAGTACTTC.